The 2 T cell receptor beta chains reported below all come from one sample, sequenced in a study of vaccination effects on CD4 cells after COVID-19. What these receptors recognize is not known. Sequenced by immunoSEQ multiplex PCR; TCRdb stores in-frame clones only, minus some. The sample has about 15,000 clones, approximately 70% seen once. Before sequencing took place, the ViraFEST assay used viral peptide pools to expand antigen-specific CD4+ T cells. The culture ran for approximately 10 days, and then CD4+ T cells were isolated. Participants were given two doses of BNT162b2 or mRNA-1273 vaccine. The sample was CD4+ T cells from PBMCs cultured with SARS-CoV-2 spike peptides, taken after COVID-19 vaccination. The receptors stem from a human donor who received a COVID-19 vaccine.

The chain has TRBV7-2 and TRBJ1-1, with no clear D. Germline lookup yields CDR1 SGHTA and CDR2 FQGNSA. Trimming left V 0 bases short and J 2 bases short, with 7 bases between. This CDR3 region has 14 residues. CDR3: CASSLARENTEAFF. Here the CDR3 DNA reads TGTGCCAGCAGCTTAGCGAGGGAAAACACTGAAGCTTTCTTT.

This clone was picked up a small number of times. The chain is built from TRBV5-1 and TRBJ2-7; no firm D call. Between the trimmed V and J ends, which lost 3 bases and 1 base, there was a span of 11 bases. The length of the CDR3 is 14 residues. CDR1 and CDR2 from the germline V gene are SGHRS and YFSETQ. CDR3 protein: CASSSVGLSYEQYF. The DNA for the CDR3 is TGCGCCAGCAGCTCAGTGGGTCTTTCCTACGAGCAGTACTTC. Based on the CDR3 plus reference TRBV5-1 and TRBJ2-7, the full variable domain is KAGVTQTPRYLIKTRGQQVTLSCSPISGHRSVSWYQQTPGQGLQFLFEYFSETQRNKGNFPGRFSGRQFSNSRSEMNVSTLELGDSALYLCASSSVGLSYEQYFGPGTRLTVT.